The rows below give T cell receptor beta chains drawn from one sample of a study of blood T cells in healthy people across ages. TCRdb reprocessed the 5' RACE reads with MiXCR, giving one entry per CDR3 protein. The sample includes approximately 1.5 million distinct CDR3 sequences, less than 45% of them seen just once. The sample comprised blood. Source of these receptors: a woman aged 18-35 years in good health. Both conserved end residues are part of each CDR3. The D gene is left open where the match is weak. Not all rows give a size; the values are once, few, many and, for expanded clones, a class.

clone_size	v_call	j_call	cdr3_length	d_call	cdr3_nt	cdr3_aa
few	TRBV20-1	TRBJ2-1	13	-	TGCAGTGCTAGAGCGGGCCAGGCCACTGAGCAGTTCTTC	CSARAGQATEQFF
-	TRBV28	TRBJ1-3	15	-	TGTGCCAGCACCCCTCATTGGACAGACGGAAACACCATATATTTT	CASTPHWTDGNTIYF
few	TRBV15	TRBJ1-4	15	-	TGTGCCACCAGCAGCAGGCCCGGGGTTAATGAAAAACTGTTTTTT	CATSSRPGVNEKLFF
once	TRBV7-9	TRBJ2-7	15	-	TGTGCCAGCAGCCTCCCAGGGAGGAATGCCTACGAGCAGTACTTC	CASSLPGRNAYEQYF
few	TRBV2	TRBJ2-1	16	-	TGTGCCAGCAGTGAAAACTTAGGCCCGTATTACAATGAGCAGTTCTTC	CASSENLGPYYNEQFF
-	TRBV28	TRBJ2-7	16	TRBD2	TGTGCCAGCAGTGCCCCCATCCCGGGGAGGGCCTACGAGCAGTACTTC	CASSAPIPGRAYEQYF
-	TRBV6-2/TRBV6-3	TRBJ2-1	17	TRBD2	TGTGCCAGCAGTTACCGACTAGCGGGGGAACCCTACAATGAGCAGTTCTTC	CASSYRLAGEPYNEQFF
-	TRBV11-2	TRBJ2-1	16	-	TGTGCCAGCAGCCTTCGACTAGATAGCTCCTACAATGAGCAGTTCTTC	CASSLRLDSSYNEQFF
-	TRBV25-1	TRBJ2-7	13	-	TGTGCCAGCAGTGAAGTTCAGACGTACGAGCAGTACTTC	CASSEVQTYEQYF
-	TRBV10-3	TRBJ1-1	13	-	TGTGCCATCTCTGCTCCCTTGAACACTGAAGCTTTCTTT	CAISAPLNTEAFF
few	TRBV7-9	TRBJ2-7	14	-	TGTGCCAGCAGCTTAGAACTCGGGAGCTACGAGCAGTACTTC	CASSLELGSYEQYF
-	TRBV27	TRBJ2-5	19	TRBD2	TGTGCCAGCACCCACATCCGGTTTGTGGGGGGGGAAGAGGGAGAGACCCAGTACTTC	CASTHIRFVGGEEGETQYF
-	TRBV2	TRBJ2-2	13	-	TGTGCCAGCCAGGTTGCGCGTTCCGGGGAGCTGTTTTTT	CASQVARSGELFF
-	TRBV7-9	TRBJ1-6	13	-	TGTGCCAGCAGCGGAGTTTTGGGATCACCCCTCCACTTT	CASSGVLGSPLHF
-	TRBV20-1	TRBJ2-2	16	TRBD1	TGCAGTGCTAGCATTACGGGACAGGGGGTTTCCGGGGAGCTGTTTTTT	CSASITGQGVSGELFF
many	TRBV5-1	TRBJ2-1	15	-	TGCGCCAGCAGCTTGGGCGGCGGGCTTTACAATGAGCAGTTCTTC	CASSLGGGLYNEQFF
-	TRBV11-3	TRBJ2-2	16	-	TGCGCCAGCAGTCCCTCTGGACAGTCGAACACCGGGGAGCTGTTTTTT	CASSPSGQSNTGELFF
few	TRBV12-3/TRBV12-4	TRBJ1-2	15	-	TGTGCCAGCAGTCCCACAGCGATGGAAGCCTATGGCTACACCTTC	CASSPTAMEAYGYTF
many	TRBV20-1	TRBJ1-5	13	-	TGCAGTGCTAGAGGGGGGGGCAATCAGCCCCAGCATTTT	CSARGGGNQPQHF
-	TRBV18	TRBJ1-1	16	-	TGTGCCAGCTCACCTACTATTTCCGTGGGGGACACTGAAGCTTTCTTT	CASSPTISVGDTEAFF
-	TRBV6-2/TRBV6-3	TRBJ1-2	14	-	TGTGCCAGCAGTACTTGGACAGAGAACTATGGCTACACCTTC	CASSTWTENYGYTF
few	TRBV6-2/TRBV6-3	TRBJ2-3	15	TRBD2	TGTGCCAGCAGTTCTTGGACTAGCGGGAGAGCTACGCAGTATTTT	CASSSWTSGRATQYF
few	TRBV12-3/TRBV12-4	TRBJ2-3	15	TRBD2	TGTGCCAGCAGTCCGGGACTAGCGTTCCCAGATACGCAGTATTTT	CASSPGLAFPDTQYF
few	TRBV29-1	TRBJ1-2	13	-	TGCAGCGTCGCCGTCGACAGTGACTATGGCTACACCTTC	CSVAVDSDYGYTF
few	TRBV6-2/TRBV6-3	TRBJ2-1	12	TRBD1	TGTGCCAGCAGTTACCGGACAGGGGGGCAGTTCTTC	CASSYRTGGQFF
-	TRBV12-3/TRBV12-4	TRBJ1-2	15	-	TGTGCCAGCAGTTCGATTACAATGTTCAGTGATGACTACACCTTC	CASSSITMFSDDYTF
-	TRBV12-3/TRBV12-4	TRBJ2-1	15	TRBD2	TGTGCCAGCAGCAGACTAGCGGGAGGCCTCGATGAGCAGTTCTTC	CASSRLAGGLDEQFF
few	TRBV6-1	TRBJ1-5	14	-	TGTGCCAGCATTATGGGACCGATCAATCAGCCCCAGCATTTT	CASIMGPINQPQHF
-	TRBV4-2	TRBJ2-1	15	TRBD2	TGTGCCAGCAGCCCCGGGGAAGCGGGGCAAAATGAGCAGTTCTTC	CASSPGEAGQNEQFF
-	TRBV6-2/TRBV6-3	TRBJ2-7	15	TRBD2	TGTGCCAGCAGACTCAGCGGGGGGGGCTACAATGAGCAGTACTTC	CASRLSGGGYNEQYF
few	TRBV9	TRBJ1-2	14	-	TGTGCCAGCAGCGTAGTGGGACCCCAGGATGGCTACACCTTC	CASSVVGPQDGYTF
-	TRBV5-1	TRBJ2-1	18	-	TGCGCCAGCAGCTTGATCAATGTAGGAGACAAAGAGTACAATGAGCAGTTCTTC	CASSLINVGDKEYNEQFF
-	TRBV27	TRBJ2-7	13	TRBD1	TGTGCCAGCACCACTCGGGACAGCTACGAGCAGTACTTC	CASTTRDSYEQYF
-	TRBV20-1	TRBJ2-5	14	TRBD1	TGCAGTGCTTCCGGGACAGGGATTACGGAGACCCAGTACTTC	CSASGTGITETQYF
-	TRBV6-6	TRBJ2-7	15	-	TGTGCCAGCAACACACTGCGGGCGGATTCCTACGAGCAGTACTTC	CASNTLRADSYEQYF
-	TRBV20-1	TRBJ2-1	14	TRBD2	TGCAGTGCTAGGGGTGCGGGAGGGTACAATGAGCAGTTCTTC	CSARGAGGYNEQFF
few	TRBV20-1	TRBJ1-1	14	-	TGCAGTGCCCGCGGGTGGCGTATGAACACTGAAGCTTTCTTT	CSARGWRMNTEAFF
-	TRBV20-1	TRBJ1-2	15	TRBD1	TGCAGTGCTAGTCGTCCCCGACAGGGGAGGTATGGCTACACCTTC	CSASRPRQGRYGYTF
once	TRBV27	TRBJ1-2	15	-	TGTGCCAGCAGTTCCAGGGCCTCCCTTAACTATGGCTGCACCTTC	CASSSRASLNYGCTF
few	TRBV29-1	TRBJ2-1	11	-	TGCAGCGTTGCGTTGTACAATGAGCAGTTCTTC	CSVALYNEQFF
-	TRBV11-2	TRBJ2-1	16	-	TGTGCCAGCAGCTTAGAAGGGCAGGGCTTAAACAATGAGCAGTTCTTC	CASSLEGQGLNNEQFF
few	TRBV15	TRBJ2-3	17	-	TGTGCCACCAGCAGAGATCAGGGGACAAACAGGGTGGATACGCAGTATTTT	CATSRDQGTNRVDTQYF
-	TRBV29-1	TRBJ2-5	13	TRBD1	TGCAGCGTGGGACAGGGGATGAGGGAGACCCAGTACTTC	CSVGQGMRETQYF
-	TRBV20-1	TRBJ1-2	12	-	TGCAGTGCTAAAAGACAGGACTATGGCTACACCTTC	CSAKRQDYGYTF
-	TRBV4-3	TRBJ1-6	15	-	TGCGCCAGCAGCCGAGAGCACAATCCGGGATCACCCCTCCACTTT	CASSREHNPGSPLHF
few	TRBV6-1	TRBJ2-7	16	TRBD2	TGTGCCAGCAGTCCCGGACTAGGACTGCTTTCCTACGAGCAGTACTTC	CASSPGLGLLSYEQYF
few	TRBV4-3	TRBJ2-2	17	TRBD2	TGCGCCAGCAGCCAAGATGCGGAGGGAGGGTACACCGGGGAGCTGTTTTTT	CASSQDAEGGYTGELFF
-	TRBV6-5	TRBJ2-4	13	-	TGTGCCAGCAGTGACTGGGCAGGCAACATTCAGTACTTC	CASSDWAGNIQYF
-	TRBV28	TRBJ1-1	15	TRBD1	TGTGCCAGCAGTTACAGGGGCGTAATGAACACTGAAGCTTTCTTT	CASSYRGVMNTEAFF
few	TRBV21-1	TRBJ2-1	17	-	TGTGCCAGCAGCAAGGGACTAGCGGGGGACTCCTACAATGAGCAGTTCTTC	CASSKGLAGDSYNEQFF
many	TRBV29-1	TRBJ1-2	11	-	TGCAGCGTTCTCTTTCGGCGGGGCTACACCTTC	CSVLFRRGYTF
-	TRBV20-1	TRBJ1-2	12	TRBD1	TGCAGTGCACGGGACAGTGACTATGGCTACACCTTC	CSARDSDYGYTF
-	TRBV6-2/TRBV6-3	TRBJ1-2	14	-	TGTGCCAGCAGTTACTCGATAGGTGGGGAAGGCTGCACCTTC	CASSYSIGGEGCTF
-	TRBV13	TRBJ1-6	14	-	TGTGCCGGGATAACATGGGACCACCATTCACCCCTCCACTTT	CAGITWDHHSPLHF
-	TRBV24-1	TRBJ2-5	16	TRBD1	TGTGCCACCAGTACCTTAACGGGACAGGGCAGGTATGAGCAGTACTTC	CATSTLTGQGRYEQYF